This T cell receptor (beta chain) was profiled in a study of neurological immune-mediated disorders. PBMCs stored at -80 C, 2 million in total, were the source of the unsorted libraries. The table lists this clonotype with many counts. As for the cDNA, it was generated by 5'RACE with 10-nucleotide random UMIs. A single record per CDR3 protein comes from TCRdb applying MiXCR to the 5' RACE reads. The sample consists of about 82,000 distinct CDR3 sequences, 2.5% to 3% of them appearing once. The germline gives CDR1 DFQATT, CDR2 SNEGSKA (reference sequence). The CDR3 totals 15 residues. V lost 4 bases, J lost 1 base, and 14 bases lay in between.

Sequences were obtained from PBMCs. The origin of this receptor is a woman aged 30 to 39 with multiple sclerosis. The J gene is TRBJ1-3, the V gene TRBV20-1, with a weak D call TRBD1 (6 bases). CDR3 in DNA: TGCAGTGCTACCGGGGGGCTTAGGTCTGGAAACACCATATATTTT. It codes for CSATGGLRSGNTIYF.